This T cell receptor (beta chain) derives from a study of T cell responses to AZD1222 COVID-19 vaccine. On this clone itself: Its specificity is unknown.

Study observations and caveats: Donors skewed white British and female; clonal diversity was possibly underestimated. Increased Spike-specific TCR breadth and depth were observed after two AZD1222 doses.

The table came from immunoSEQ multiplex PCR; TCRdb's copy has only in-frame clones and leaves some out. The sample has 65,000 to 80,000 clones, 90% seen once; the top ten hold about 4.3%. The CDR3 contains 14 residues. V lost 2 bases and J 4 bases, leaving 9 bases between the germline ends. Germline V lookup: CDR1 SGHAT, CDR2 FQNNGV. V is TRBV11-2 and J is TRBJ1-5; D is uncertain. This receptor was obtained from an adult in good health. This specimen was peripheral blood, taken on day 0 of AZD1222 vaccination. CDR3 loop: CASSLNSRNQPQHF. The DNA of the CDR3 is TGTGCCAGCAGCTTAAATTCCAGGAATCAGCCCCAGCATTTT.